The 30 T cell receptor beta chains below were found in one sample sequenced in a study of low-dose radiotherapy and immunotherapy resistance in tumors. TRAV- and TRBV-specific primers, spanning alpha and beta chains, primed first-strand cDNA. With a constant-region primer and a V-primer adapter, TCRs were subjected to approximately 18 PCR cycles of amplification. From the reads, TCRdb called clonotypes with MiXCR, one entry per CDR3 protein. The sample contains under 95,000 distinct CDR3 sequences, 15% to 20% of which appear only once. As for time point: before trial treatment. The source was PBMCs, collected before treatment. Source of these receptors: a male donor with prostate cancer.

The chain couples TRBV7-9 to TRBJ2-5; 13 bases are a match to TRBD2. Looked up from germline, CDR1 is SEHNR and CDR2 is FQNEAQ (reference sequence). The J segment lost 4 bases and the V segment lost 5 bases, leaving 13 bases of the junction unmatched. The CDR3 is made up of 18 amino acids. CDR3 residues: CASSPQLLAGGLGETQYF. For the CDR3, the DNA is TGTGCCAGCAGCCCTCAATTACTAGCGGGGGGGCTGGGAGAGACCCAGTACTTC.

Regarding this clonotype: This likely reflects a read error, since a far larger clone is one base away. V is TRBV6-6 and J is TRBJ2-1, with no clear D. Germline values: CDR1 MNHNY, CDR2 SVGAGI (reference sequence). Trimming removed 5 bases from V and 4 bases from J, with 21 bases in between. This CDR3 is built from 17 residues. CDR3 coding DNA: TGTGCCAGCAGTACGAGGCAGCAACTGATCGATTACAATGAGCAGTTCTTC. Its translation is CASSTRQQLIDYNEQFF.

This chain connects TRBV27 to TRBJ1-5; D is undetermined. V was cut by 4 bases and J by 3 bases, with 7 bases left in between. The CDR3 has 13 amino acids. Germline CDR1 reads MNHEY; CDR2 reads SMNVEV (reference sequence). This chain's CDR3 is CASSSLINQPQHF. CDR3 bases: TGTGCCAGCAGTTCTCTCATCAATCAGCCCCAGCATTTT.

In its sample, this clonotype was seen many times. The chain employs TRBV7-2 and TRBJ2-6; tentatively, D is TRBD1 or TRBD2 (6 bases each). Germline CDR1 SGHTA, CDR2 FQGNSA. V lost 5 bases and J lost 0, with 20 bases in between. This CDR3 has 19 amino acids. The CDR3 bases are TGTGCCAGCAGCCACCGGGGGTACAGGGCTCTCTCTGGGGCCAACGTCCTGACTTTC. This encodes CASSHRGYRALSGANVLTF. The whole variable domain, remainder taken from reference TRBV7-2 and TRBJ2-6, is GAGVSQSPSNKVTEKGKDVELRCDPISGHTALYWYRQSLGQGLEFLIYFQGNSAPDKSGLPSDRFSAERTGGSVSTLTIQRTQQEDSAVYLCASSHRGYRALSGANVLTFGAGSRLTVL.

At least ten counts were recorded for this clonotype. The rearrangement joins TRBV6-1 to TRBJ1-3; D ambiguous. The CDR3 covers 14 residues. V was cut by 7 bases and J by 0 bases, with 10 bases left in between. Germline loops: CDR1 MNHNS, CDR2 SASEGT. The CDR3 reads CASTGGSSGNTIYF. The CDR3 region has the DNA TGTGCCAGCACTGGAGGGAGCTCTGGAAACACCATATATTTT.

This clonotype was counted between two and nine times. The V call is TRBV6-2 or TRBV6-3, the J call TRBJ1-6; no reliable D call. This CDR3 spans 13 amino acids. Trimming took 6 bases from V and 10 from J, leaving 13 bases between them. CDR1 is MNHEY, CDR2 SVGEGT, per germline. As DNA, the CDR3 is TGTGCCAGCAGGCCGACCGAGAGCTCACCCCTCCACTTT. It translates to CASRPTESSPLHF.

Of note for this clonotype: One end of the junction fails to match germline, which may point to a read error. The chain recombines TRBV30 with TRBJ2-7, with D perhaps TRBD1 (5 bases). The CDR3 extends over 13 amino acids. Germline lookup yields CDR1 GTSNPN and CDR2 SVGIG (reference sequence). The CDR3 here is CARSSRQNSPLHF. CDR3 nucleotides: TGTGCCCGGAGTTCCCGACAGAATTCACCCCTCCACTTC. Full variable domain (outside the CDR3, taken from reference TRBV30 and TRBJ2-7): SQTIHQWPATLVQPVGSPLSLECTVEGTSNPNLYWYRQAAGRGLQLLFYSVGIGQISSEVPQNLSASRPQDRQFILSSKKLLLSDSGFYLCARSSRQNSPLHFGPGTRLTVT.

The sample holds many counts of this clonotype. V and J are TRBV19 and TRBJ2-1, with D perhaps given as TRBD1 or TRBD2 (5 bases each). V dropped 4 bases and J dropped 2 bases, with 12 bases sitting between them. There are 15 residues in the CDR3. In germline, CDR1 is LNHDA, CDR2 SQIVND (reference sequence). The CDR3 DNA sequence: TGTGCCAGTAGTAGGGGGAGTTGGGCCTACAATGAGCAGTTCTTC. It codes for CASSRGSWAYNEQFF. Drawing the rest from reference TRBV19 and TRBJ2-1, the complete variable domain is DGGITQSPKYLFRKEGQNVTLSCEQNLNHDAMYWYRQDPGQGLRLIYYSQIVNDFQKGDIAEGYSVSREKKESFPLTVTSAQKNPTAFYLCASSRGSWAYNEQFFGPGTRLTVL.

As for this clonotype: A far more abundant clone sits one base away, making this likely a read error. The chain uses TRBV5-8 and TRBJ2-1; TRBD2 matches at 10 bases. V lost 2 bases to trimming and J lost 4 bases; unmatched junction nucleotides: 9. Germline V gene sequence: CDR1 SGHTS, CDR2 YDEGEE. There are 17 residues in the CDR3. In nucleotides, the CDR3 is TGTGCCAGCAGCTTAGTGGACCTAGCGGGGGCGTACAATGAGCAGTTCTTC. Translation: CASSLVDLAGAYNEQFF.

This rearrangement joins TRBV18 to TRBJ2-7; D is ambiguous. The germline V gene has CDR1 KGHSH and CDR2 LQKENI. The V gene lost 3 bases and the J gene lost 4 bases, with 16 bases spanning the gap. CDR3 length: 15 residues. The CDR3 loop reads CASSPPRPLSYEQYF. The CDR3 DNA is TGTGCCAGCTCACCGCCCCGGCCGCTTAGTTACGAGCAGTACTTC.

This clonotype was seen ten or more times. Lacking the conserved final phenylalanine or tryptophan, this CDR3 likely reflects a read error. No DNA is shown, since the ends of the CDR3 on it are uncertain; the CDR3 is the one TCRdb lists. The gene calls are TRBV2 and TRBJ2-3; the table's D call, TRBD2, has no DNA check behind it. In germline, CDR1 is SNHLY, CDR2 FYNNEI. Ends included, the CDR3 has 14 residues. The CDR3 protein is CASSEESGGAPPST.

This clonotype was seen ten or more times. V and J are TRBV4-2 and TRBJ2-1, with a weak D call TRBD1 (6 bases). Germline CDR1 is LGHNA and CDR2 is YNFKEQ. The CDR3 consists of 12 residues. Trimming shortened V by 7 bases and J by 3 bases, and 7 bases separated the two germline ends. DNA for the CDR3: TGTGCCAGCACAGGGGACTACAATGAGCAGTTCTTC. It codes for CASTGDYNEQFF.

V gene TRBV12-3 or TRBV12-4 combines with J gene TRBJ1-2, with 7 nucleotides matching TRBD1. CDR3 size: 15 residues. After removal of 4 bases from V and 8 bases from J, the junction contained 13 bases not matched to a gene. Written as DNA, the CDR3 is TGTGCCAGCAGTTCGCCCGACAGGGACGAAACGGGCTACACCTTC. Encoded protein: CASSSPDRDETGYTF.

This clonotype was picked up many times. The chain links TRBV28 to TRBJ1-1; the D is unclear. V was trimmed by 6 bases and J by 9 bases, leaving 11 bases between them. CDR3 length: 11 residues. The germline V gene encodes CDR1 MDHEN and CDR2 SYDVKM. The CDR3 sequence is CASSLKIQAFF. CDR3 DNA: TGTGCCAGCAGCCTAAAGATTCAAGCTTTCTTT. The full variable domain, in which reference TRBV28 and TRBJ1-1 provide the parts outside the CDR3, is DVKVTQSSRYLVKRTGEKVFLECVQDMDHENMFWYRQDPGLGLRLIYFSYDVKMKEKGDIPEGYSVSREKKERFSLILESASTNQTSMYLCASSLKIQAFFGQGTRLTVV.

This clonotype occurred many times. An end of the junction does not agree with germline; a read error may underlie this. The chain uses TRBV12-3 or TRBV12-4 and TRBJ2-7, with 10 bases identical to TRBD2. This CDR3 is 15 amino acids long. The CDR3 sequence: CASRLAGGPTYEQYF. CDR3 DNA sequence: TGTGCCAGCAGATTAGCGGGGGGACCCACCTACGAGCAGTACTTC.

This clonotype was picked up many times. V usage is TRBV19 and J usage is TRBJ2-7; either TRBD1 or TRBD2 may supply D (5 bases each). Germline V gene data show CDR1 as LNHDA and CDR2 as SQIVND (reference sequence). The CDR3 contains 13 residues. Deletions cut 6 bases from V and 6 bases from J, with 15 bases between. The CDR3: CASRQGQRGEQYF. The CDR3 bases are TGTGCCAGTAGGCAGGGCCAACGGGGCGAGCAGTACTTC. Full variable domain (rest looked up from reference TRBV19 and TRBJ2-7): DGGITQSPKYLFRKEGQNVTLSCEQNLNHDAMYWYRQDPGQGLRLIYYSQIVNDFQKGDIAEGYSVSREKKESFPLTVTSAQKNPTAFYLCASRQGQRGEQYFGPGTRLTVT.

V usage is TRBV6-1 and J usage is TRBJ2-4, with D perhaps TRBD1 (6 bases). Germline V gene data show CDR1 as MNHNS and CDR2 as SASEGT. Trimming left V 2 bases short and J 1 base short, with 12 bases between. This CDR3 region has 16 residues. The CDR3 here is CASSESPGEAKNIQYF. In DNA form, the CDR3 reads TGTGCCAGCAGTGAATCCCCAGGGGAGGCCAAAAACATTCAGTACTTC.

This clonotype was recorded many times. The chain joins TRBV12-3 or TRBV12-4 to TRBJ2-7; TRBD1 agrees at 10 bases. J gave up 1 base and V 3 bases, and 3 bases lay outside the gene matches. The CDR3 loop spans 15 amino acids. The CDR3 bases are TGTGCCAGCAGTTTGAGGGACAGGGGTTCCTACGAGCAGTACTTC. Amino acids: CASSLRDRGSYEQYF.

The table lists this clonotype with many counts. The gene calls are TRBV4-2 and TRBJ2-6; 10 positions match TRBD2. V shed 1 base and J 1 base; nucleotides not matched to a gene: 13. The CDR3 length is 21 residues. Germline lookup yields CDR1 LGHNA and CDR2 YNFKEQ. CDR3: CASSQVGSASGGLSGANVLTF. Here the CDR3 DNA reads TGTGCCAGCAGCCAAGTTGGGTCGGCTAGCGGGGGCCTGTCTGGGGCCAACGTCCTGACTTTC.

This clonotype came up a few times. Here the CDR3 DNA reads TGCGCCAGCAGAAAAAGCCAAGGGAATGAGCAGTTCTTC. Protein: CASRKSQGNEQFF. This chain uses TRBV5-1 with TRBJ2-1; D not resolved. V shed 5 bases and J shed 7 bases, with 13 bases lying between them. The germline V gene has CDR1 SGHRS and CDR2 YFSETQ. This CDR3 region has 13 residues.

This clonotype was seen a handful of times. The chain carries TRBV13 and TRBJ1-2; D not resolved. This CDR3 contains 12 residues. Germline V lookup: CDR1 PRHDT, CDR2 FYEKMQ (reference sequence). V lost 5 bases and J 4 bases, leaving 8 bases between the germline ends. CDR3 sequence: CASSQEIYGYTF. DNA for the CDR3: TGTGCCAGCAGCCAAGAAATCTATGGCTACACCTTC.

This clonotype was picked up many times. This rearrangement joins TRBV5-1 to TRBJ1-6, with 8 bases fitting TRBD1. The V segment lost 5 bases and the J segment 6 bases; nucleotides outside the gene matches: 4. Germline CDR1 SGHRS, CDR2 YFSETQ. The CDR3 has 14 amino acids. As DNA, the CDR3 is TGCGCCAGCAGGGGGACAGGAGGTAATTCACCCCTCCACTTT. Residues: CASRGTGGNSPLHF.

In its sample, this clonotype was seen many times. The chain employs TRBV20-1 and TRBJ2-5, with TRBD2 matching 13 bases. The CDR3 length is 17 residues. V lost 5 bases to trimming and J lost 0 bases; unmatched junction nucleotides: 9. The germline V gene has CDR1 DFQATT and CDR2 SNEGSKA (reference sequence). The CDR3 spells CSAPSRTSGGHQETQYF. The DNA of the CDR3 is TGCAGTGCTCCTAGCCGGACTAGCGGGGGACACCAAGAGACCCAGTACTTC.

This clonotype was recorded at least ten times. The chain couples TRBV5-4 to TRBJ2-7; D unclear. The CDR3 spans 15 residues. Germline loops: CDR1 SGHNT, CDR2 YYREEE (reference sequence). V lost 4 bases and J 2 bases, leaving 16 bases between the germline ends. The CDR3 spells CASSQVPGLTYEQYF. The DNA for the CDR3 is TGTGCCAGCAGCCAGGTCCCTGGATTGACCTACGAGCAGTACTTC.

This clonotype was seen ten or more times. Here the CDR3 reads CASSLPGELFF. CDR3 bases: TGTGCCAGCAGCCTTCCAGGGGAGCTGTTTTTT. The chain combines TRBV7-9 with TRBJ2-2; D call uncertain. The CDR3 runs to 11 residues. Trimming left V 5 bases short and J 8 bases short, with 6 bases between. The germline gives CDR1 SEHNR, CDR2 FQNEAQ (reference sequence).

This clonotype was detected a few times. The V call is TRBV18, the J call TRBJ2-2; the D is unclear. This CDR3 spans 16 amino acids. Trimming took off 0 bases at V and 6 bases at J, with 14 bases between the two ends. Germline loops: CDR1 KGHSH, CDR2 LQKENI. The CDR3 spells CASSPPTWAPAGELFF. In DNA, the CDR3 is TGTGCCAGCTCACCACCCACATGGGCCCCGGCCGGGGAGCTGTTTTTT.

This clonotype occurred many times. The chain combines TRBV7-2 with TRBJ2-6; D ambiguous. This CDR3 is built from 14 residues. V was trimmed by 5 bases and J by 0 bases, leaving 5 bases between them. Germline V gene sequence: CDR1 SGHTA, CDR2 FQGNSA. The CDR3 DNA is TGTGCCAGCAGCCCGAACTCTGGGGCCAACGTCCTGACTTTC. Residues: CASSPNSGANVLTF. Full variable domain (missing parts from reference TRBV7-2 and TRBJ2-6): GAGVSQSPSNKVTEKGKDVELRCDPISGHTALYWYRQSLGQGLEFLIYFQGNSAPDKSGLPSDRFSAERTGGSVSTLTIQRTQQEDSAVYLCASSPNSGANVLTFGAGSRLTVL.

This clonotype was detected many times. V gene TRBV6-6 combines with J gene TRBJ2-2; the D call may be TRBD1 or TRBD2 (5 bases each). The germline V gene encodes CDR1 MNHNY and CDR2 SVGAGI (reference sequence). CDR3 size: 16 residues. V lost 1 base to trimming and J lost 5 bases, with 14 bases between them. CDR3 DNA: TGTGCCAGCAGTTACTTCGGGACGAGCGGTACCGGGGAGCTGTTTTTT. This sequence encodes CASSYFGTSGTGELFF.

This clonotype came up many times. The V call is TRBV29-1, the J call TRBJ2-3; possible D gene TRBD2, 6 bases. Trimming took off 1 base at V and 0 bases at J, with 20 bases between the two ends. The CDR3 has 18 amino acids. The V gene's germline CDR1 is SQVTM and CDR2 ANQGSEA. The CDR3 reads CSVEGSAAWGDSTDTQYF. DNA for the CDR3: TGCAGCGTTGAAGGTTCGGCGGCCTGGGGGGACAGCACAGATACGCAGTATTTT.

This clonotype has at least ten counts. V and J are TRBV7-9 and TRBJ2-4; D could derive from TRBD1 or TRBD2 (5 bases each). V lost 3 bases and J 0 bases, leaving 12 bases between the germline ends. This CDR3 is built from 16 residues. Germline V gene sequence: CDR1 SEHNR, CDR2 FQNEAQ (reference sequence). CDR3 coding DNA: TGTGCCAGCAGCTTTGGGGCAGGACTAGCCAAAAACATTCAGTACTTC. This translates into CASSFGAGLAKNIQYF. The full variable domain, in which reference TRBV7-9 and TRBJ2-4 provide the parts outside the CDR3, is DTGVSQNPRHKITKRGQNVTFRCDPISEHNRLYWYRQTLGQGPEFLTYFQNEAQLEKSRLLSDRFSAERPKGSFSTLEIQRTEQGDSAMYLCASSFGAGLAKNIQYFGAGTRLSVL.